The 2 T cell receptor beta chains presented below share a single source sample, sequenced in a study of technical replicates of blood from a few donors. TCRdb's table, derived via immunoSEQ multiplex PCR, lists solely in-frame clones and lacks some. The sample lists tens of thousands of clones, 85% to 95% occurring once. The sample was T cells isolated from PBMCs. These receptors came from a human donor in good health.

The V and J genes are TRBV11-2 and TRBJ2-2; possible D gene TRBD1, 6 bases. The CDR3 runs to 14 residues. Trimming pared 3 bases from V and 4 bases from J, leaving 9 bases between. Germline loops: CDR1 SGHAT, CDR2 FQNNGV. The CDR3 DNA follows: TGTGCCAGCAGCTTCAGAGGGGGCACCGGGGAGCTGTTTTTT. Translated: CASSFRGGTGELFF.

This clone was observed once. V usage is TRBV4-3 and J usage is TRBJ1-1; 9 positions agree with TRBD1. The CDR3 has 16 residues. Germline CDR1 is LGHNA and CDR2 is YSLEER. V lost 4 bases, J lost 5 bases, and 11 bases stayed unmatched. DNA for the CDR3: TGCGCCAGCAGCCGCTTAACCGGGACAGGGAAAACTGAAGCTTTCTTT. It yields the protein CASSRLTGTGKTEAFF.